This T cell receptor beta chain was captured in a study of T cell responses to AZD1222 COVID-19 vaccine. Profiled with immunoSEQ multiplex PCR; TCRdb holds only in-frame clones, not every one. Of around 130,000 clones listed, about 91% are singletons. Germline V gene data show CDR1 as SEHNR and CDR2 as FQNEAQ (reference sequence). There are 14 residues in the CDR3. With V trimmed by 5 bases and J by 5 bases, 6 bases remained unmatched. This clone has a single count. V gene TRBV7-9 combines with J gene TRBJ1-3, with 7 bases fitting TRBD1. This specimen was peripheral blood, taken on day 0 of AZD1222 vaccination. This receptor was identified in an adult in good health. The CDR3 nucleotides are TGTGCCAGCAGCCAGGGGGGTTCGAGAAACACCATATATTTT. Residues: CASSQGGSRNTIYF.